The 30 T cell receptor beta chains below were found in one sample sequenced in a study of T cell responses to AZD1222 COVID-19 vaccine (dated by TCRdb to about 2021). Read against the paper, the sample's time point label means: baseline before first vaccination. Libraries were constructed by the immunoSEQ multiplex PCR assay. The clones in this table, taken by TCRdb from immuneACCESS, are in-frame only. Not every clone is retained; where verified, under half of the shortfall comes from an unresolved V gene, and the cause of the rest is unknown. Present in this sample are approximately 140,000 clones, about 90% of which were seen just once. About 5.5% of the sample goes to the ten largest clones. Sequenced here: peripheral blood, sampled on day 0 of AZD1222 vaccination. All receptors derive from an adult in good health.

The J gene is TRBJ1-5, the V gene TRBV5-8, with 9 positions matching TRBD1. This CDR3 is built from 14 residues. The V and J ends lost 3 bases and 7 bases, in that order; junction bases with no gene match: 5. Germline CDR1 SGHTS, CDR2 YDEGEE. CDR3 DNA sequence: TGTGCCAGCAGCTGGGGACAGGGAGGGCAGCCCCAGCATTTT. Translating it yields CASSWGQGGQPQHF.

The J gene is TRBJ2-5, the V gene TRBV6-5; D might be TRBD2 (7 bases). CDR1 MNHEY and CDR2 SVGAGI come from the germline V gene. The CDR3 is 13 residues long. V was pared by 11 bases and J by 2 bases, with 15 bases between. The CDR3 nucleotides are TGTGCCTCCGGGGAGGGGGATCAAGAGACCCAGTACTTC. This sequence encodes CASGEGDQETQYF.

The rearrangement links TRBV28 to TRBJ2-1, with TRBD2 as a possible D gene (5 bases). The CDR3 spans 13 residues. The germline V gene has CDR1 MDHEN and CDR2 SYDVKM. V dropped 4 bases and J dropped 9 bases, with 13 bases sitting between them. CDR3 in amino acids: CASSYRGAGEQFF. The CDR3 region has the DNA TGTGCCAGCAGTTATCGGGGAGCCGGTGAGCAGTTCTTC.

The chain recombines TRBV12-5 with TRBJ2-1, with 7 bases that match TRBD2. The germline V gene has CDR1 LGHNT and CDR2 FRNRAP. The trim removed 5 bases at V and 15 bases at J, leaving 7 bases unmatched. The CDR3 is made up of 11 amino acids. Here the CDR3 reads CASGHGLDRFF. CDR3 nucleotides: TGTGCTAGTGGTCATGGACTAGATCGGTTCTTC. Combining the CDR3 with reference TRBV12-5 and TRBJ2-1 gives the whole variable domain DARVTQTPRHKVTEMGQEVTMRCQPILGHNTVFWYRQTMMQGLELLAYFRNRAPLDDSGMPKDRFSAEMPDATLATLKIQPSEPRDSAVYFCASGHGLDRFFGPGTRLTVL.

CDR3 amino acids: CASSLSGGPPFYGYTF. CDR3 coding DNA: TGTGCCAGCAGTTTATCGGGGGGGCCGCCCTTCTATGGCTACACCTTC. The chain combines TRBV27 with TRBJ1-2; the D gene is possibly TRBD1 (6 bases). V lost 0 bases to trimming and J lost 4 bases, with 15 bases between them. This CDR3 comprises 16 residues. Germline V lookup: CDR1 MNHEY, CDR2 SMNVEV (reference sequence).

J is TRBJ1-5 and V is TRBV30, with 7 bases aligning to TRBD1. CDR1 is GTSNPN, CDR2 SVGIG, per germline (reference sequence). The CDR3 covers 14 residues. V lost 0 bases, J lost 6 bases, and 5 bases stayed unmatched. The CDR3 is CAWSVPGDSQPQHF. CDR3 coding DNA: TGTGCCTGGAGTGTACCTGGGGACAGTCAGCCCCAGCATTTT.

J is TRBJ2-1 and V is TRBV9; 10 nucleotides align to TRBD1. CDR1 and CDR2 (germline): SGDLS, YYNGEE. The ends lost 0 bases at V and 7 bases at J; junction bases unmatched: 4. The CDR3 contains 15 residues. The chain's CDR3 is CASSVAGTGVNEQFF. CDR3 sequence (DNA): TGTGCCAGCAGCGTAGCCGGGACAGGGGTGAATGAGCAGTTCTTC.

This chain links TRBV6-2 or TRBV6-3 with TRBJ2-3; TRBD2 aligns across 9 bases. This CDR3 spans 16 amino acids. Trimming at V came to 6 bases and at J to 2 bases, leaving 9 bases not matched to a gene. Germline assignment: CDR1 MNHEY and CDR2 SVGEGT. For the CDR3, the DNA is TGTGCCAGCAGCCGTATAGCGGGAGCCTCCACAGATACGCAGTATTTT. It is translated as CASSRIAGASTDTQYF.

The chain combines TRBV7-3 with TRBJ2-1; 11 positions match TRBD2. V lost 5 bases and J lost 3; bases outside the gene matches: 3. Germline values: CDR1 SGHTA, CDR2 FQGTGA. The CDR3 runs to 15 residues. The CDR3 coding sequence is TGTGCCAGCAGCCTACTAGCGGGAGTCTACAATGAGCAGTTCTTC. It specifies CASSLLAGVYNEQFF.

J is TRBJ2-6 and V is TRBV5-1, with 12 bases matching TRBD2. Germline assignment: CDR1 SGHRS and CDR2 YFSETQ. This CDR3 comprises 16 residues. The V and J ends lost 4 bases and 13 bases, in that order; junction bases with no gene match: 12. For the CDR3, the DNA is TGCGCCAGCAGCAGACTAGCGGGAGTATCCGGGGGTGTCCTGACTTTC. It yields the protein CASSRLAGVSGGVLTF. Together with reference TRBV5-1 and TRBJ2-6, the CDR3 gives the full variable domain: KAGVTQTPRYLIKTRGQQVTLSCSPISGHRSVSWYQQTPGQGLQFLFEYFSETQRNKGNFPGRFSGRQFSNSRSEMNVSTLELGDSALYLCASSRLAGVSGGVLTFGAGSRLTVL.

The J gene is TRBJ1-2, the V gene TRBV3-1 (or the pseudogene TRBV3-2); TRBD1 is a possible D gene (5 bases). The CDR3 totals 12 residues. V lost 3 bases and J lost 8, with 10 bases in between. The germline V gene encodes CDR1 LGHDT and CDR2 YNNKEL (reference sequence). This CDR3 reads CASSQGGHGYTF. The CDR3 nucleotides are TGTGCCAGCAGCCAGGGGGGTCACGGCTACACCTTC.

A single count supports this clone. The CDR3 here is CASSEERIGSYEQYF. CDR3 nucleotides: TGTGCCAGCAGTGAAGAAAGGATAGGATCCTACGAGCAGTACTTC. The chain has TRBV6-1 and TRBJ2-7; no definite D call. This CDR3 comprises 15 residues. With 1 base removed from V and 1 base from J, the gap between germline ends came to 11 bases. CDR1 and CDR2 (germline): MNHNS, SASEGT.

The rearrangement joins TRBV28 to TRBJ1-2, with D possibly being TRBD1 (5 bases). The V gene lost 10 bases and the J gene lost 1 base, with 25 bases spanning the gap. From germline, CDR1 is MDHEN and CDR2 SYDVKM. This CDR3 contains 17 residues. The CDR3 sequence is CATDNFSSRDLNYGYTF. The CDR3 coding sequence is TGTGCCACGGATAATTTTTCGAGCAGGGACCTTAACTATGGCTACACCTTC.

The J gene is TRBJ2-1, the V gene TRBV6-2 or TRBV6-3, with TRBD2 identical over 10 bases. The CDR3 loop spans 17 amino acids. Germline V gene data show CDR1 as MNHEY and CDR2 as SVGEGT. The V and J ends lost 2 bases and 1 base, in that order; junction bases with no gene match: 5. The CDR3 is CASSYPSAGGSYNEQFF. DNA of the CDR3: TGTGCCAGCAGTTACCCCTCAGCGGGAGGGTCCTACAATGAGCAGTTCTTC.

The chain is built from TRBV3-1 (or the pseudogene TRBV3-2) and TRBJ1-6; 7 bases map to TRBD1. Germline CDR1 is LGHDT and CDR2 is YNNKEL (reference sequence). CDR3 size: 14 residues. V trimming: 5 bases; J trimming: 9 bases; junction bases outside the gene matches: 7. The CDR3 sequence is CASSSQGNASPLHF. CDR3 nucleotide sequence: TGTGCCAGCAGCTCACAGGGGAATGCTTCACCCCTCCACTTT.

This sequence joins TRBV11-2 and TRBJ1-1; D gene unclear. The V gene lost 3 bases and the J gene lost 8 bases, with 7 bases spanning the gap. The germline gives CDR1 SGHAT, CDR2 FQNNGV. The CDR3 contains 11 residues. In nucleotides, the CDR3 is TGTGCCAGCAGCTTTCGGAGCGAAGCTTTCTTT. Amino acid sequence: CASSFRSEAFF.

This clone has a handful of counts. V gene TRBV27 combines with J gene TRBJ2-3; unclear D gene. The V end lost 6 bases, the J end lost 1 base, and 11 bases lay between the germline ends. The CDR3 is 14 residues long. CDR1 and CDR2 from the germline V gene are MNHEY and SMNVEV (reference sequence). CDR3 nucleotide sequence: TGTGCCAGCAGGGGATTTCCGGGCACAGATACGCAGTATTTT. Residues: CASRGFPGTDTQYF.

In DNA, the CDR3 is TGTGCCAGCAGCTTACCCGCGGGTGGTAACTATGGCTACACCTTC. It codes for CASSLPAGGNYGYTF. This chain uses TRBV7-9 with TRBJ1-2; D unresolved. The CDR3 has 15 amino acids. Germline V gene sequence: CDR1 SEHNR, CDR2 FQNEAQ (reference sequence). V lost 2 bases and J 1 base, leaving 11 bases between the germline ends. Full variable domain (missing parts from reference TRBV7-9 and TRBJ1-2): DTGVSQNPRHKITKRGQNVTFRCDPISEHNRLYWYRQTLGQGPEFLTYFQNEAQLEKSRLLSDRFSAERPKGSFSTLEIQRTEQGDSAMYLCASSLPAGGNYGYTFGSGTRLTVV.

The chain has TRBV28 and TRBJ1-5; D is uncertain. V lost 3 bases, J lost 2 bases, and 2 bases lay in between. Germline values: CDR1 MDHEN, CDR2 SYDVKM. The CDR3 contains 12 residues. CDR3 sequence reads: CASSLGNQPQHF. DNA for the CDR3: TGTGCCAGCAGTTTGGGCAATCAGCCCCAGCATTTT.

The rearrangement uses TRBV28 and TRBJ1-2; tentative D call: TRBD1 (6 bases). The CDR3 runs to 18 residues. Germline CDR1 MDHEN, CDR2 SYDVKM. V was cut by 1 base and J by 1 base, with 19 bases left in between. CDR3 in amino acids: CASSLSPQDRLNNYGYTF. The CDR3 coding sequence is TGTGCCAGCAGTTTATCCCCTCAGGACAGACTAAATAACTATGGCTACACCTTC.

The V and J genes are TRBV6-5 and TRBJ2-2; no definite D call. The germline gives CDR1 MNHEY, CDR2 SVGAGI. V lost 5 bases and J 6 bases, leaving 10 bases between the germline ends. The CDR3 is 13 residues long. CDR3 bases: TGTGCCAGCAGTCCCCTTAGGGCCGGGGAGCTGTTTTTT. It is translated as CASSPLRAGELFF.

This chain joins TRBV29-1 and TRBJ2-7; maybe TRBD2 (6 bases). Deletions cut 1 base from V and 0 bases from J, with 7 bases between. The CDR3 extends over 13 amino acids. The germline CDR1 and CDR2 sequences are SQVTM and ANQGSEA. The DNA for the CDR3 is TGCAGCGTTGAAGGGGGGGACTCCTACGAGCAGTACTTC. Translation: CSVEGGDSYEQYF.

This clone was seen more than once but under ten times. This chain joins TRBV6-4 and TRBJ2-1; D remains ambiguous. This CDR3 contains 13 residues. Looked up from germline, CDR1 is MRHNA and CDR2 is SNTAGT. The V end lost 3 bases, the J end lost 2 bases, and 5 bases lay between the germline ends. DNA for the CDR3: TGTGCCAGCAGTGAAAAGGCCTACAATGAGCAGTTCTTC. Translated, it gives CASSEKAYNEQFF.

This sequence joins TRBV5-1 and TRBJ2-7; D is perhaps TRBD1 or TRBD2 (5 bases each). CDR1 is SGHRS and CDR2 is YFSETQ in the germline V gene. The length of the CDR3 is 15 residues. V was trimmed by 0 bases and J by 0 bases, leaving 10 bases between them. The CDR3 nucleotides read TGCGCCAGCAGCTTGGGAGGGGCCAACTCCTACGAGCAGTACTTC. Amino acid sequence: CASSLGGANSYEQYF.

The V gene is TRBV6-5, the J gene TRBJ1-1, with 7 bases lining up with TRBD1. From germline, CDR1 is MNHEY and CDR2 SVGAGI. The ends lost 2 bases at V and 3 bases at J; junction bases unmatched: 6. The CDR3 length is 15 residues. CDR3 coding DNA: TGTGCCAGCAGTTACGGCCGGGACAGATACACTGAAGCTTTCTTT. It yields the protein CASSYGRDRYTEAFF.

The gene calls are TRBV5-1 and TRBJ2-7; no reliable D call. The V gene lost 2 bases and the J gene lost 7 bases, with 16 bases spanning the gap. This CDR3 contains 14 residues. Germline CDR1 SGHRS, CDR2 YFSETQ. Here the CDR3 reads CASSFLSSIREQYF. CDR3 sequence (DNA): TGCGCCAGCAGCTTTTTATCCTCGATCCGGGAGCAGTACTTC.

The chain employs TRBV30 and TRBJ1-1; D remains ambiguous. Deletions cut 2 bases from V and 5 bases from J, with 6 bases between. Germline lookup yields CDR1 GTSNPN and CDR2 SVGIG (reference sequence). CDR3 size: 11 residues. The CDR3 reads CAWSYGTEAFF. The CDR3 DNA follows: TGTGCCTGGAGTTACGGTACTGAAGCTTTCTTT.

V is TRBV27 and J is TRBJ1-5; D unclear. The CDR3 is 14 amino acids. Germline V gene lookup returns CDR1 MNHEY and CDR2 SMNVEV (reference sequence). V lost 1 base and J lost 3, with 7 bases in between. The CDR3 DNA reads as TGTGCCAGCAGTTTATTGGGTACCAATCAGCCCCAGCATTTT. This gives the protein CASSLLGTNQPQHF.

This chain joins TRBV11-2 and TRBJ2-2; D call uncertain. The V gene's germline CDR1 is SGHAT and CDR2 FQNNGV. The V gene lost 2 bases and the J gene lost 3 bases, with 7 bases spanning the gap. The CDR3 sequence is 14 residues long. CDR3 amino acids: CASSLLLYTGELFF. For the CDR3, the DNA is TGTGCCAGCAGCTTACTCCTCTACACCGGGGAGCTGTTTTTT.

This clone was observed a single time. The chain carries TRBV19 and TRBJ1-1; TRBD1 might be the D (5 bases). The V gene's germline CDR1 is LNHDA and CDR2 SQIVND (reference sequence). This CDR3 is built from 13 residues. Trimming cost V 6 bases and J 1 base, with 9 bases left between them. CDR3 in DNA: TGTGCCAGTAGCTGGCAGGGGAACACTGAAGCTTTCTTT. This translates into CASSWQGNTEAFF.